The 19 T cell receptor beta chains listed next were all sequenced from one sample in a study of shared clonotypes between healthy human individuals. Libraries were prepared by immunoSEQ multiplex PCR; TCRdb keeps only in-frame clonotypes and omits some of them. The table includes some 1 million clones, 65% to 80% detected once. The material sequenced was memory CD4+ T cells sorted from blood. The subset is: CD45RA-negative fraction. The receptors stem from a man aged 18-30 years in good health.

The table lists this clone with a few counts. The chain joins TRBV15 to TRBJ2-3; TRBD2 matches 7 bases. Germline CDR1 reads LNHNV; CDR2 reads YYDKDF (reference sequence). J was trimmed by 2 bases and V by 1 base; bases with no gene match: 6. CDR3 length equals 16 residues. The CDR3 DNA sequence: TGTGCCACCAGCAGAGGGCTAGCGGAGGACACAGATACGCAGTATTTT. It specifies CATSRGLAEDTDTQYF.

The chain employs TRBV30 and TRBJ2-5; D may be TRBD1 or TRBD2 (5 bases each). The CDR3 runs to 13 residues. CDR1 is GTSNPN and CDR2 is SVGIG in the germline V gene (reference sequence). The V end was cut by 6 bases, the J end by 7 bases, with 18 bases between. This CDR3 reads CACLKGPGGTQYF. CDR3 nucleotide sequence: TGTGCCTGCCTTAAGGGACCTGGTGGGACCCAGTACTTC.

The V call is TRBV11-2, the J call TRBJ2-3; no clear D. Germline V lookup: CDR1 SGHAT, CDR2 FQNNGV. The CDR3 consists of 13 residues. The germline V and J ends were trimmed by 5 bases and 6 bases, with 12 bases remaining between them. CDR3 in amino acids: CASSVSRPDTQYF. The CDR3 bases are TGTGCCAGCAGCGTGTCTAGGCCGGATACGCAGTATTTT.

V is TRBV6-5 and J is TRBJ1-6, with a tentative D call TRBD1 (5 bases). With 6 bases removed from V and 9 bases from J, the gap between germline ends came to 9 bases. Germline CDR1 MNHEY, CDR2 SVGAGI. The CDR3 is 12 amino acids. The CDR3 reads CASRGTGSPLHF. DNA of the CDR3: TGTGCCAGCAGGGGGACTGGTTCACCCCTCCACTTT.

In DNA form, the CDR3 reads TGTGCCTGGACCCCCGGTACTAGCGGGAGCACAGATACGCAGTATTTT. Protein: CAWTPGTSGSTDTQYF. This chain uses TRBV30 with TRBJ2-3, with 9 bases identical to TRBD2. The CDR3 covers 16 residues. Germline V CDR1 and CDR2: GTSNPN, SVGIG (reference sequence). The junction had 8 bases not matched to a gene; V was cut back by 4 bases and J by 0 bases.

The rearrangement links TRBV7-2 to TRBJ1-2; 8 nucleotides agree with TRBD1. The germline gives CDR1 SGHTA, CDR2 FQGNSA. V was pared by 2 bases and J by 8 bases, with 13 bases of the junction left unmatched. The CDR3 contains 16 residues. For the CDR3, the DNA is TGTGCCAGCAGCTTAAAACAGGGGGAAGAGGGAAAAGGCTACACCTTC. Protein: CASSLKQGEEGKGYTF.

The chain couples TRBV11-3 to TRBJ2-7, with 7 bases aligning to TRBD2. The germline CDR1 and CDR2 sequences are SGHNT and YENEEA. This CDR3 is built from 14 residues. With 8 bases clipped from V and 3 bases from J, the junction kept 10 bases outside the gene matches. The CDR3 is CASSPGGSYYEQYF. The CDR3 coding sequence is TGTGCCAGCTCCCCCGGGGGGAGCTACTACGAGCAGTACTTC.

The gene calls are TRBV29-1 and TRBJ2-6; weak D call: TRBD1 (5 bases). V dropped 7 bases and J dropped 0 bases, with 16 bases sitting between them. CDR1 is SQVTM, CDR2 ANQGSEA, per germline. This CDR3 is 16 amino acids long. This chain's CDR3 is CSAMTETGSGANVLTF. The CDR3 DNA sequence: TGCAGCGCCATGACAGAGACCGGCTCTGGGGCCAACGTCCTGACTTTC. Full variable domain (rest looked up from reference TRBV29-1 and TRBJ2-6): SAVISQKPSRDICQRGTSLTIQCQVDSQVTMMFWYRQQPGQSLTLIATANQGSEATYESGFVIDKFPISRPNLTFSTLTVSNMSPEDSSIYLCSAMTETGSGANVLTFGAGSRLTVL.

Comments on this clone: Within the sample, other DNA sequences also encode this same CDR3. The chain has TRBV6-5 and TRBJ1-1; D is perhaps TRBD1 (5 bases). With 7 bases removed from V and 4 bases from J, the gap between germline ends came to 10 bases. Germline CDR1 reads MNHEY; CDR2 reads SVGAGI. The CDR3 runs 12 residues. The CDR3 DNA follows: TGTGCCAGCAAAAACGGGGGCACTGAAGCTTTCTTT. Translation: CASKNGGTEAFF.

This clone was recorded once. The genes are TRBV5-5 and TRBJ2-1, with 14 bases lining up with TRBD2. This CDR3 spans 17 amino acids. V lost 4 bases and J lost 2; bases outside the gene matches: 5. The germline V gene has CDR1 SGHKS and CDR2 YYEKEE (reference sequence). The CDR3 is CASSTRLAGGPYNEQFF. The CDR3 bases are TGTGCCAGCAGCACTCGACTAGCGGGGGGGCCCTACAATGAGCAGTTCTTC.

This clone was found once. Here the CDR3 reads CASSVVTPGQTGGYTF. The DNA for the CDR3 is TGTGCCAGCAGCGTAGTAACTCCGGGACAGACGGGGGGCTACACCTTC. This chain links TRBV9 with TRBJ1-2, with TRBD1 matching 7 bases. The CDR3 is 16 residues long. CDR1 SGDLS and CDR2 YYNGEE come from the germline V gene. V lost 0 bases and J lost 8; bases outside the gene matches: 13.

V usage is TRBV6-1 and J usage is TRBJ1-2; 8 bases fit TRBD1. CDR1 and CDR2 from the germline V gene are MNHNS and SASEGT. The CDR3 sequence is 15 residues long. Trimming at V came to 5 bases and at J to 2 bases, leaving 7 bases not matched to a gene. In DNA, the CDR3 is TGTGCCAGCAGTTCTGGACAGGGAATAAACTATGGCTACACCTTC. Amino acid sequence: CASSSGQGINYGYTF.

The chain is built from TRBV7-6 and TRBJ2-1; D is unresolved. This CDR3 region has 12 residues. The V gene's germline CDR1 is SGHVS and CDR2 FNYEAQ. Trimming shortened V by 5 bases and J by 9 bases, and 11 bases separated the two germline ends. The CDR3 reads CASSPGKGEQFF. DNA for the CDR3: TGTGCCAGCAGCCCAGGAAAGGGTGAGCAGTTCTTC. The full variable domain, rest sourced from reference TRBV7-6 and TRBJ2-1, is GAGVSQSPRYKVTKRGQDVALRCDPISGHVSLYWYRQALGQGPEFLTYFNYEAQQDKSGLPNDRFSAERPEGSISTLTIQRTEQRDSAMYRCASSPGKGEQFFGPGTRLTVL.

CDR3 loop: CATSPRDSLREKLFF. As DNA, the CDR3 is TGTGCCACCAGCCCCCGGGACAGTTTGCGGGAAAAACTGTTTTTT. The rearrangement uses TRBV15 and TRBJ1-4, with 7 bases that match TRBD1. This CDR3 is built from 15 residues. V was clipped by 5 bases and J by 8 bases; unmatched bases: 11. CDR1 is LNHNV and CDR2 is YYDKDF in the germline V gene (reference sequence).

In nucleotides, the CDR3 is TGTGCCAGCAGTACGGGACAGGGCGAGCAGTACTTC. It yields the protein CASSTGQGEQYF. The chain joins TRBV2 to TRBJ2-7, with 9 positions matching TRBD1. After removal of 5 bases from V and 6 bases from J, the junction contained 2 bases not matched to a gene. The germline V gene has CDR1 SNHLY and CDR2 FYNNEI. This CDR3 is 12 amino acids long. Full variable domain (remainder filled in from reference TRBV2 and TRBJ2-7): EPEVTQTPSHQVTQMGQEVILRCVPISNHLYFYWYRQILGQKVEFLVSFYNNEISEKSEIFDDQFSVERPDGSNFTLKIRSTKLEDSAMYFCASSTGQGEQYFGPGTRLTVT.

This chain connects TRBV5-1 to TRBJ1-3, with D tentatively TRBD1 (6 bases). This CDR3 is built from 14 residues. Trimming removed 1 base at V and 6 bases at J, with 11 bases between. From germline, CDR1 is SGHRS and CDR2 YFSETQ. The CDR3 region has the DNA TGCGCCAGCAGCTTGCTACAGGGAGCAAACACCATATATTTT. Amino acid sequence: CASSLLQGANTIYF.

The chain uses TRBV19 and TRBJ2-2; no clear D gene. Trimming shortened V by 4 bases and J by 7 bases, and 16 bases separated the two germline ends. Germline CDR1 is LNHDA and CDR2 is SQIVND (reference sequence). The CDR3 sequence is 15 residues long. CDR3 region: CASSTHPPGGGELFF. CDR3 nucleotides: TGTGCCAGTAGTACACACCCCCCAGGTGGCGGGGAGCTGTTTTTT.

The genes are TRBV28 and TRBJ1-5; 7 bases fit TRBD1. Trimming at V came to 6 bases and at J to 7 bases, leaving 6 bases not matched to a gene. This CDR3 has 13 amino acids. CDR1 is MDHEN and CDR2 is SYDVKM in the germline V gene. The CDR3 DNA reads as TGTGCCAGCAGCACAGGGGTAGGGCAGCCCCAGCATTTT. Translation gives CASSTGVGQPQHF. The full variable domain, its missing parts supplied by reference TRBV28 and TRBJ1-5, is DVKVTQSSRYLVKRTGEKVFLECVQDMDHENMFWYRQDPGLGLRLIYFSYDVKMKEKGDIPEGYSVSREKKERFSLILESASTNQTSMYLCASSTGVGQPQHFGDGTRLSIL.

This sequence joins TRBV7-9 and TRBJ1-5; D is ambiguous. CDR3 length: 12 residues. Trimming shortened V by 4 bases and J by 4 bases, and 5 bases separated the two germline ends. CDR1 SEHNR and CDR2 FQNEAQ come from the germline V gene (reference sequence). CDR3 region: CASSWENQPQHF. DNA of the CDR3: TGTGCCAGCAGCTGGGAGAATCAGCCCCAGCATTTT.